Presented here are 27 T cell receptor beta chains from one specimen sequenced in a study of blood T cell repertoires in COVID-19. Clones were read by immunoSEQ multiplex PCR, and TCRdb kept only the in-frame ones, dropping some. The sample lists 97,000 or so clones; less than 95% were seen once. Source material: peripheral blood. The source is a man over 45 with acute or convalescent COVID-19.

The genes are TRBV7-2 and TRBJ1-6; D gene uncertain. The V end was cut by 1 base, the J end by 7 bases, with 11 bases between. The CDR3 runs to 15 residues. Looked up from germline, CDR1 is SGHTA and CDR2 is FQGNSA. The CDR3 region has the DNA TGTGCCAGCAGCTTAGAGGTCAGGTCGAATTCACCCCTCCACTTT. Translation gives CASSLEVRSNSPLHF.

V gene TRBV7-2 combines with J gene TRBJ1-1, with 8 nucleotides matching TRBD1. Germline CDR1 SGHTA, CDR2 FQGNSA. V lost 5 bases, J lost 6 bases, and 8 bases stayed unmatched. The CDR3 runs 14 residues. The chain's CDR3 is CASSIRQGIPEAFF. The CDR3 DNA is TGTGCCAGCAGCATACGACAGGGGATCCCTGAAGCTTTCTTT.

This chain connects TRBV7-2 to TRBJ1-5; TRBD1 agrees at 8 bases. Germline trimming cut 5 bases from V and 1 base from J; bases unmatched to any gene: 1. The CDR3 is 14 amino acids. CDR1 and CDR2 from the germline V gene are SGHTA and FQGNSA. The CDR3 DNA sequence: TGTGCCAGCAGCGGACAGGGAAGCAATCAGCCCCAGCATTTT. Amino acid sequence: CASSGQGSNQPQHF. Looking up the rest from reference TRBV7-2 and TRBJ1-5 gives the full variable domain: GAGVSQSPSNKVTEKGKDVELRCDPISGHTALYWYRQSLGQGLEFLIYFQGNSAPDKSGLPSDRFSAERTGGSVSTLTIQRTQQEDSAVYLCASSGQGSNQPQHFGDGTRLSIL.

The genes are TRBV19 and TRBJ1-2, with no clear D. V was pared by 4 bases and J by 8 bases, with 8 bases between. CDR1 is LNHDA and CDR2 is SQIVND in the germline V gene (reference sequence). This CDR3 is 11 amino acids long. CDR3 sequence reads: CASSTGWGYTF. The CDR3 coding sequence is TGTGCCAGTAGTACGGGATGGGGCTACACCTTC.

The J gene is TRBJ2-7, the V gene TRBV30; TRBD2 might be the D (5 bases). The CDR3 has 14 residues. Trimming cost V 3 bases and J 7 bases, with 19 bases left between them. Germline CDR1 and CDR2: GTSNPN and SVGIG (reference sequence). CDR3: CAWRGLLEGSEQYF. The CDR3 region has the DNA TGTGCCTGGAGGGGCCTCCTTGAGGGTAGTGAGCAGTACTTC.

This sequence joins TRBV2 and TRBJ2-2; TRBD1 might be the D (6 bases). This CDR3 has 16 residues. The V gene's germline CDR1 is SNHLY and CDR2 FYNNEI. V lost 8 bases, J lost 0 bases, and 16 bases lay in between. CDR3 sequence: CASGPQGFTNTGELFF. The CDR3 DNA follows: TGTGCCAGCGGCCCTCAGGGGTTTACGAACACCGGGGAGCTGTTTTTT.

The V call is TRBV7-9, the J call TRBJ2-2; D is possibly TRBD2 (6 bases). CDR1 and CDR2 from the germline V gene are SEHNR and FQNEAQ (reference sequence). Trimming took off 3 bases at V and 4 bases at J, with 21 bases between the two ends. The CDR3 has 18 amino acids. The CDR3 nucleotides are TGTGCCAGCAGCTTTTCCGTCGGCGGGATGTCGGGCACCGGGGAGCTGTTTTTT. It codes for CASSFSVGGMSGTGELFF.

This sequence joins TRBV5-6 and TRBJ2-3, with 8 nucleotides matching TRBD2. The V gene's germline CDR1 is SGHDT and CDR2 YYEEEE. V trimming: 3 bases; J trimming: 6 bases; junction bases outside the gene matches: 12. This CDR3 spans 16 amino acids. In nucleotides, the CDR3 is TGTGCCAGCAGCTCCCCTGTAGCGGGGTGGTCCGATACGCAGTATTTT. This sequence encodes CASSSPVAGWSDTQYF.

The V and J genes are TRBV6-5 and TRBJ2-3, with D maybe TRBD1 (5 bases). Germline loops: CDR1 MNHEY, CDR2 SVGAGI. V dropped 7 bases and J dropped 5 bases, with 16 bases sitting between them. This CDR3 is 14 amino acids long. The CDR3, as DNA: TGTGCCAGCAAACCCTCTTGGGGCCAAGATACGCAGTATTTT. It specifies CASKPSWGQDTQYF.

CDR3 sequence (DNA): TGTGCCAGCAGTTACTCGACGGGACAGGGGCGGGACAAGCAGTACTTC. As protein: CASSYSTGQGRDKQYF. The chain recombines TRBV6-5 with TRBJ2-7; TRBD1 aligns across 10 bases. Germline V gene data show CDR1 as MNHEY and CDR2 as SVGAGI. V shed 0 bases, J shed 8 bases, and the junction held 10 bases outside the gene matches. The CDR3 sequence is 16 residues long.

The chain has TRBV7-9 and TRBJ2-1, with a tentative D call TRBD2 (6 bases). Looked up from germline, CDR1 is SEHNR and CDR2 is FQNEAQ (reference sequence). The ends were cut back, 5 bases at V and 7 bases at J, with 18 bases in the middle. The CDR3 consists of 15 residues. The CDR3: CASSASRDSINEQFF. Here the CDR3 DNA reads TGTGCCAGCAGCGCCAGCCGGGACTCCATAAATGAGCAGTTCTTC.

This chain uses TRBV6-1 with TRBJ2-1, with unresolved D. This CDR3 region has 13 residues. Per germline, CDR1 MNHNS and CDR2 SASEGT. Trimming removed 2 bases at V and 10 bases at J, with 12 bases between. The CDR3 DNA reads TGTGCCAGCAGTGAATTCAGGCAGTTGGAGCAGTTCTTC. It encodes CASSEFRQLEQFF.

Concerning this clone itself: A single base separates this from a much larger clone, so it may be a read error. Other DNA sequences in the same sample also yield this CDR3. CDR3 sequence (DNA): TGCGCCAGCACCGGGGGGCAGATCTTTTCCACAGATACGCAGTATTTT. Its protein is CASTGGQIFSTDTQYF. The V gene is TRBV10-1, the J gene TRBJ2-3; D might be TRBD2 (7 bases). CDR1 and CDR2 (germline): WNHNN, SYGVQD (reference sequence). The CDR3 covers 16 residues. V shed 7 bases and J shed 2 bases, with 19 bases lying between them.

The chain is built from TRBV25-1 and TRBJ1-1, with TRBD1 matching over 7 bases. The CDR3 contains 14 residues. Trimming at V came to 4 bases and at J to 5 bases, leaving 7 bases not matched to a gene. The germline CDR1 and CDR2 sequences are MGHDK and SYGVNS. DNA for the CDR3: TGTGCCAGCAGTGCGAACAGGGGAGAGACTGAAGCTTTCTTT. Amino acids: CASSANRGETEAFF.

J is TRBJ2-2 and V is TRBV6-5, with 7 nucleotides matching TRBD2. The CDR3 is made up of 15 amino acids. Germline CDR1 and CDR2: MNHEY and SVGAGI. Trimming at V came to 5 bases and at J to 4 bases, leaving 7 bases not matched to a gene. CDR3 region: CASSLAVGGTGELFF. The CDR3 region has the DNA TGTGCCAGCAGTCTAGCGGTCGGAGGCACCGGGGAGCTGTTTTTT.

This chain uses TRBV2 with TRBJ2-3; the D gene is possibly TRBD2 (5 bases). Germline-derived CDR1 and CDR2 are SNHLY and FYNNEI. This CDR3 comprises 15 residues. The V and J ends lost 5 bases and 5 bases respectively, with 17 bases between them. CDR3 protein: CASSRLIPPGDTQYF. The CDR3 bases are TGTGCCAGCAGTAGACTAATCCCTCCGGGAGATACGCAGTATTTT. Full variable domain (rest looked up from reference TRBV2 and TRBJ2-3): EPEVTQTPSHQVTQMGQEVILRCVPISNHLYFYWYRQILGQKVEFLVSFYNNEISEKSEIFDDQFSVERPDGSNFTLKIRSTKLEDSAMYFCASSRLIPPGDTQYFGPGTRLTVL.

The rearrangement joins TRBV19 to TRBJ1-4; a weak D match, TRBD1 (5 bases). Germline-derived CDR1 and CDR2 are LNHDA and SQIVND (reference sequence). This CDR3 region has 16 residues. Between the trimmed V and J ends, which lost 1 base and 8 bases, there was a span of 17 bases. CDR3 region: CASSIVPSGMGEKLFF. In nucleotides, the CDR3 is TGTGCCAGTAGTATAGTCCCCTCAGGGATGGGAGAAAAACTGTTTTTT.

The chain uses TRBV29-1 and TRBJ1-1; D uncertain. The germline CDR1 and CDR2 sequences are SQVTM and ANQGSEA. V was pared by 8 bases and J by 5 bases, with 12 bases between. The CDR3 covers 11 residues. DNA of the CDR3: TGCAGCTCCGGGTTAAGGACTGAAGCTTTCTTT. Protein: CSSGLRTEAFF.

The V gene is TRBV27, the J gene TRBJ2-1; 9 bases fit TRBD2. The germline gives CDR1 MNHEY, CDR2 SMNVEV (reference sequence). The ends lost 2 bases at V and 7 bases at J; junction bases unmatched: 6. The CDR3 spans 15 residues. The CDR3 sequence: CASSLAGGVTNEQFF. The DNA of the CDR3 is TGTGCCAGCAGTTTAGCGGGAGGGGTAACGAATGAGCAGTTCTTC.

The gene calls are TRBV7-2 and TRBJ2-2; D ambiguous. Germline V lookup: CDR1 SGHTA, CDR2 FQGNSA. V was clipped by 1 base and J by 1 base, with 7 bases between them. The CDR3 consists of 15 residues. This CDR3 reads CASSLGGVNTGELFF. The CDR3 nucleotides read TGTGCCAGCAGCTTAGGTGGAGTGAACACCGGGGAGCTGTTTTTT.

The chain links TRBV5-6 to TRBJ2-2, with 9 positions matching TRBD1. This CDR3 spans 14 amino acids. V shed 1 base, J shed 6 bases, and the junction held 1 base outside the gene matches. Germline CDR1 is SGHDT and CDR2 is YYEEEE. The CDR3 nucleotides read TGTGCCAGCAGCTTGTGGGACAGGGCCGGGGAGCTGTTTTTT. Amino acid sequence: CASSLWDRAGELFF.

The rearrangement uses TRBV7-9 and TRBJ2-1; 11 bases line up with TRBD2. This CDR3 has 14 residues. Germline V lookup: CDR1 SEHNR, CDR2 FQNEAQ (reference sequence). J was trimmed by 5 bases and V by 5 bases; bases with no gene match: 2. CDR3 coding DNA: TGTGCCAGCAGCGTGGGACTAGCGGACAATGAGCAGTTCTTC. This encodes CASSVGLADNEQFF.

J is TRBJ2-2 and V is TRBV7-9; possible D gene TRBD2, 6 bases. V lost 0 bases and J lost 8, with 16 bases in between. This CDR3 has 16 amino acids. CDR1 is SEHNR and CDR2 is FQNEAQ in the germline V gene (reference sequence). CDR3: CASSLAGLIILGELFF. The CDR3 region has the DNA TGTGCCAGCAGCTTAGCGGGACTTATCATATTGGGGGAGCTGTTTTTT.

The V and J genes are TRBV27 and TRBJ1-2; 7 bases agree with TRBD1. Germline loops: CDR1 MNHEY, CDR2 SMNVEV (reference sequence). This CDR3 has 14 residues. Losses at the gene ends were 6 bases for V and 4 bases for J; bases not matched to a gene: 8. The CDR3 loop is CASRNRTGVYGYTF. The CDR3 DNA sequence: TGTGCCAGCAGAAACCGAACAGGGGTCTATGGCTACACCTTC.

The chain carries TRBV30 and TRBJ2-5, with 7 bases matching TRBD2. The V gene end was trimmed by 2 bases and the J gene end by 3 bases; junction bases not matched to a gene: 9. This CDR3 region has 15 residues. Per the germline V gene, CDR1 is GTSNPN and CDR2 is SVGIG (reference sequence). The CDR3 is CAWSTLRDYEETQYF. The DNA of the CDR3 is TGTGCCTGGAGTACCCTCCGGGACTATGAAGAGACCCAGTACTTC.

The rearrangement uses TRBV12-3 or TRBV12-4 and TRBJ1-2; D might be TRBD1 (5 bases). There are 12 residues in the CDR3. V lost 3 bases and J 8 bases, leaving 10 bases between the germline ends. CDR3 in amino acids: CASSFQGLGYTF. CDR3 sequence (DNA): TGTGCCAGCAGTTTTCAGGGCCTCGGCTACACCTTC.

This chain joins TRBV27 and TRBJ2-3, with TRBD1 matching over 9 bases. There are 14 residues in the CDR3. After removal of 4 bases from V and 3 bases from J, the junction contained 2 bases not matched to a gene. CDR1 and CDR2 from the germline V gene are MNHEY and SMNVEV (reference sequence). CDR3 bases: TGTGCCAGCAGTTCCGGACAGGGGACAGATACGCAGTATTTT. As protein: CASSSGQGTDTQYF.